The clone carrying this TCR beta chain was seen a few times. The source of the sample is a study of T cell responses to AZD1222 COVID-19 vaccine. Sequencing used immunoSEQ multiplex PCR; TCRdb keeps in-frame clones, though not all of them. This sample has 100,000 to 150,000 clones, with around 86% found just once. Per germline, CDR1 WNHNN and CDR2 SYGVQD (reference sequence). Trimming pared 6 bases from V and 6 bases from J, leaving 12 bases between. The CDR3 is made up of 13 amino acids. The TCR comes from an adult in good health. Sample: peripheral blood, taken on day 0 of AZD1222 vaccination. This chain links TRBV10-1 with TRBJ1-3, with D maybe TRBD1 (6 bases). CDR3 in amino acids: CASRRQVENTIYF. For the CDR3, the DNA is TGCGCCAGCAGAAGACAGGTGGAAAACACCATATATTTT.